What follows is one T cell receptor (beta chain) and its context. This clone was seen more than once but under ten times. The clone's antigen remains unknown. No base quality information exists; no much larger clone differs at one position. This sample also contains other DNA sequences that code for the same CDR3. The data were taken from a study of T cell responses to AZD1222 COVID-19 vaccine (dated by TCRdb to the early 2020s). Background on the whole study: AZD1222 recipients given second doses at about 4 weeks or at about 12 weeks were pooled, since spike-specific TCR depth and breadth were not found to differ between the two schedules. A total of around 240 trial participants underwent TCR sequencing, of whom 207 had received two doses of AZD1222 and 26 had received two doses of the MenACWY control vaccine. Trial participants were enrolled by age into subgroups of 18-55, 56-69 and 70-plus years, and approximately 150, 30 and 60 TCR-sequenced participants, respectively, were included in these subgroups.

The CDR3 regions of human TCRbeta chains were analyzed by immunosequencing. In the source study's methods: TCRs in the repertoires were compared against a reference library of SARS-CoV-2-specific TCRs that had been generated with the MIRA antigen-specificity platform. Breadth was defined as the fraction of unique TCRs that were SARS-CoV-2-associated. Depth was defined as the fraction of total T cells that were SARS-CoV-2-associated. Using the MIRA data, each spike-specific TCR was assigned both to the spike region to which the TCR was reactive and to a CD4 or CD8 class. Log10-transformed breadth and depth values were compared by one-way ANOVA with Sidak's multiple comparisons tests. Held by TCRdb, this immuneACCESS table contains in-frame sequences only and omits some clones. Under half of the omission traces to an unresolved V gene where checked; the cause of the rest is unknown. D and trimming come from the DNA, and the V and J calls and clone size come from that table. The sample has about 92,000 clones on record, 70% to 90% of them singletons. About 9.4% of the sample is taken by the ten largest.

Overall results and qualifications from the work: Vaccine-associated CD4 TCRs spanned the whole spike protein, with dominant responses in regions 160-218 and 743-854. In the small 56-69-year group, the increase in depth fell short of significance, most likely because of low power. Reportedly, close to half of the unique spike-specific TCRs recognized epitopes lying outside the regions that are mutated in the B.1.351 and B.1.1.7 variants. Only five or six AZD1222 recipients were SARS-CoV-2 seropositive at baseline, limiting conclusions about previously exposed vaccinees. Participants were mostly white British, with more females than males. The authors suggested clonal diversity may have been underestimated. A significant rise in spike-specific TCR breadth and depth was observed after two AZD1222 doses relative to day 0 and relative to MenACWY recipients. No day 14 peak-response samples were available, so repertoires were characterized only after the peak T cell response.

For CDR1 and CDR2, the germline V gene lists SGHRS and YFSETQ. There are 14 amino acids in the CDR3, from cysteine to phenylalanine inclusive. Here the CDR3 DNA is all that survives: 42 bases in frame from base 1. V loses 0 bases, J loses 0 bases, and the germline ends lie 6 bases apart. Read against the paper, the sample's time point label means: baseline before first vaccination. Vaccinee samples were obtained from the UK trials COV001 and COV002, which included a single-blind randomized controlled phase 2/3 trial of AZD1222 (ChAdOx1 nCoV-19) in healthy adults. For TCRbeta chain sequencing, PBMC samples were collected from trial participants at day 0 and at day 28 after the second dose.

The sequence came from an adult in good health. This chain joins TRBV5-1 to TRBJ1-1; no D gene is confidently identified. The input for sequencing was peripheral blood, taken on day 0 of AZD1222 vaccination. DNA sequence: TGCGCCAGCAGCTTGGACGGCTTGAACACTGAAGCTTTCTTT. This gives the protein CASSLDGLNTEAFF.